This T cell receptor (beta chain) comes out of a study of OX40 agonist ivuxolimab in advanced cancers. Study-level background: Clinicians treated patients with ivuxolimab, an agonistic anti-OX40 (CD134) antibody. Enrollees could have had prior anti-PD-1, anti-PD-L1 or anti-CTLA-4 therapy, which approximately 40% had received.

For this clone: The antigen is unknown.

TCRdb keeps only in-frame clones here, not all; method: immunoSEQ multiplex PCR. Of more than 50,000 clones listed, about 85% are singletons. V shed 6 bases and J 6 bases; nucleotides not matched to a gene: 7. The germline V gene has CDR1 SQVTM and CDR2 ANQGSEA. This CDR3 comprises 13 residues. General study points: On average, CD8+ T cells showed a greater number of expanded clones than CD4+. At doses 0.1 to 3.0 mg/kg, CD4+ and CD8+ clones expanded.

The chain couples TRBV29-1 to TRBJ2-1, with 8 nucleotides matching TRBD2. The sequence derives from an adult with an advanced solid tumor such as melanoma, head and neck, liver or kidney cancer. The sample was CD4+ or CD8+ T cells sorted from blood, taken in a trial of the OX40 agonist ivuxolimab. The CDR3, as DNA: TGCAGCGTAAGCGGGAGAATGGGCAATGAGCAGTTCTTC. This translates into CSVSGRMGNEQFF.